These T cell receptor beta chains were read from a single sample in a study of vaccination and CD4 T cells after COVID-19. TCRdb re-derived calls from the PCR reads in MiXCR, one entry per CDR3 protein. The sample has 7,500 to 9,500 distinct CDR3 sequences, over 25% seen once; the top ten hold approximately 10%. For these receptors, no antigen is known. The sequenced material came from CD4+ T cells from blood, cultured in vitro. These receptors were collected from a human donor in good health. The CDR3 runs from the conserved cysteine through the conserved F or W. The D gene is left open where the match is weak. Rows may omit the clone size; those that give it use once, few, many or a size class.

>TRBV20-1|NA|NA|TRBJ2-5
CSAIDSKNVWEYQETQYF
TGCAGTGCTATCGACAGCAAAAATGTTTGGGAGTACCAAGAGACCCAGTACTTC
>TRBV19|NA|NA|TRBJ2-1
CASRNLAGVWNEQFF
TGTGCCAGTAGAAACCTGGCAGGGGTTTGGAATGAGCAGTTCTTC
>TRBV7-2|NA|NA|TRBJ2-5
CASSLAVGMRRTQYF
TGTGCCAGCAGCTTAGCTGTGGGGATGCGGCGGACCCAGTACTTC
>TRBV19|NA|NA|TRBJ1-2
CASSRSWTVAGYTF
TGTGCCAGTTCCCGGAGTTGGACAGTGGCAGGCTACACCTTC
>TRBV6-2/TRBV6-3|NA|NA|TRBJ1-5
CASNQDRGVQHF
TGTGCCAGCAACCAAGACCGAGGGGTCCAGCATTTT
>TRBV6-1|NA|NA|TRBJ2-6
CASSTSGAGANVLTF
TGTGCCAGCAGTACCTCAGGGGCTGGGGCCAACGTCCTGACTTTC
>TRBV6-1|NA|NA|TRBJ1-1
CASGARGKTEAFF
TGTGCCAGCGGTGCTAGGGGGAAAACTGAAGCTTTCTTT
>TRBV20-1|NA|NA|TRBJ2-7
CSAPNTRGYEQYF
TGCAGTGCGCCGAATACCAGGGGCTACGAGCAGTACTTC
>TRBV28|NA|NA|TRBJ2-2
CASGGADTGELFF
TGTGCCAGCGGGGGTGCGGACACCGGGGAGCTGTTTTTT
>TRBV6-2/TRBV6-3|NA|few|TRBJ1-5
CASSYRGGHQPQHF
TGTGCCAGCAGTTACCGAGGGGGGCATCAGCCCCAGCATTTT
>TRBV5-1|NA|NA|TRBJ2-7
CASSAPGYEQYF
TGCGCCAGCAGCGCCCCAGGCTACGAGCAGTACTTC
>TRBV6-1|TRBD2|large|TRBJ2-7
CASSLTSGRFNEQYF
TGTGCCAGCAGTCTAACTAGCGGGAGGTTCAACGAGCAGTACTTC
>TRBV20-1|NA|few|TRBJ2-1
CSARGSYNEQFF
TGCAGTGCTAGAGGCTCCTACAATGAGCAGTTCTTC
>TRBV20-1|NA|few|TRBJ1-6
CSASRAQNSPLHF
TGCAGTGCTAGTAGGGCACAGAATTCACCCCTCCACTTT
>TRBV5-1|NA|few|TRBJ1-2
CASSLAGENEGYTF
TGCGCCAGCAGCTTGGCAGGGGAGAATGAAGGCTACACCTTC
>TRBV6-5|NA|NA|TRBJ1-1
CASSYHTEAFF
TGTGCCAGCAGTTACCACACTGAAGCTTTCTTT
>TRBV5-1|NA|NA|TRBJ2-5
CASSLAGSRETQYF
TGCGCCAGCAGCTTGGCCGGCAGTAGGGAGACCCAGTACTTC